The 25 T cell receptor beta chains presented below share a single source sample, sequenced in a study of blood T cell repertoires in COVID-19. The protocol was immunoSEQ multiplex PCR, while the TCRdb copy is restricted to in-frame clones and leaves out a portion. The table lists fewer than 350,000 clones, 88% of them singletons. The sequencing sample was made of peripheral blood. All receptors come from a woman aged 30 to 39 with COVID-19, enrolled during active disease.

The chain uses TRBV4-2 and TRBJ2-5; TRBD2 might be the D (6 bases). The CDR3 has 16 amino acids. V was shortened by 5 bases and J by 0 bases, with 16 bases between the two germline ends. Germline CDR1 and CDR2: LGHNA and YNFKEQ. In nucleotides, the CDR3 is TGTGCCAGCAGCACCCGTTCCGGGACTTACCAAGAGACCCAGTACTTC. Its protein is CASSTRSGTYQETQYF.

V gene TRBV9 combines with J gene TRBJ1-2; TRBD1 aligns across 9 bases. Trimming took 2 bases from V and 5 from J; bases not matched to a gene: 7. Germline V gene lookup returns CDR1 SGDLS and CDR2 YYNGEE. This CDR3 has 15 residues. CDR3 DNA sequence: TGTGCCAGCAGCGTTACGACAGGGGGGGTTTATGGCTACACCTTC. It specifies CASSVTTGGVYGYTF.

The genes are TRBV4-2 and TRBJ1-5; 8 nucleotides agree with TRBD1. This CDR3 spans 15 amino acids. CDR1 and CDR2 (germline): LGHNA, YNFKEQ. With 1 base clipped from V and 9 bases from J, the junction kept 8 bases outside the gene matches. CDR3 sequence reads: CASSQAQGVLGPQHF. The CDR3 nucleotides are TGTGCCAGCAGCCAAGCACAGGGGGTGCTGGGGCCCCAGCATTTT.

This clone was recorded once. This chain connects TRBV3-1 (or the pseudogene TRBV3-2) to TRBJ1-3; TRBD1 might be the D (5 bases). V was trimmed by 7 bases and J by 3 bases, leaving 13 bases between them. The CDR3 spans 14 residues. Germline CDR1 reads LGHDT; CDR2 reads YNNKEL (reference sequence). CDR3 nucleotide sequence: TGTGCCAGCACCCGACGGGGGAGTGGAAACACCATATATTTT. This translates into CASTRRGSGNTIYF.

The chain uses TRBV7-9 and TRBJ2-7, with a possible D match to TRBD2 (5 bases). The V and J ends lost 4 bases and 0 bases respectively, with 19 bases between them. The germline CDR1 and CDR2 sequences are SEHNR and FQNEAQ (reference sequence). CDR3 length: 17 residues. CDR3 DNA sequence: TGTGCCAGCAGCTCACAACTTGGTAGGGAGAGCTCCTACGAGCAGTACTTC. It translates to CASSSQLGRESSYEQYF.

The chain employs TRBV10-2 and TRBJ1-1, with a weak D call TRBD1 (5 bases). Germline assignment: CDR1 WSHSY and CDR2 SAAADI. The length of the CDR3 is 13 residues. Trimming left V 7 bases short and J 6 bases short, with 15 bases between. In DNA form, the CDR3 reads TGCGCCAGCACAGGACAAACTAACTCTGAAGCTTTCTTT. Encoded protein: CASTGQTNSEAFF.

CDR3 protein: CASSAGQGSGNEQFF. The DNA of the CDR3 is TGCGCCAGCAGCGCGGGACAGGGGTCGGGGAATGAGCAGTTCTTC. The chain has TRBV5-1 and TRBJ2-1; 10 bases are shared with TRBD1. V trimming: 4 bases; J trimming: 7 bases; junction bases outside the gene matches: 8. The CDR3 spans 15 residues. Germline values: CDR1 SGHRS, CDR2 YFSETQ.

In its sample, this clone was seen once. The rearrangement joins TRBV7-2 to TRBJ1-6; 7 bases agree with TRBD1. CDR3 length equals 16 residues. V gave up 5 bases and J gave up 7 bases; unmatched junction bases: 11. Germline V CDR1 and CDR2: SGHTA, FQGNSA. In nucleotides, the CDR3 is TGTGCCAGCAGCAAAGGTCCAGGGGGTAGGAATTCACCCCTCCACTTT. It encodes CASSKGPGGRNSPLHF. The full variable domain, in which reference TRBV7-2 and TRBJ1-6 provide the parts outside the CDR3, is GAGVSQSPSNKVTEKGKDVELRCDPISGHTALYWYRQSLGQGLEFLIYFQGNSAPDKSGLPSDRFSAERTGGSVSTLTIQRTQQEDSAVYLCASSKGPGGRNSPLHFGNGTRLTVT.

The chain combines TRBV5-6 with TRBJ1-6, with 9 positions matching TRBD1. This CDR3 has 16 amino acids. The junction had 5 bases not matched to a gene; V was cut back by 0 bases and J by 7 bases. The germline CDR1 and CDR2 sequences are SGHDT and YYEEEE. This CDR3 reads CASSLAGDRANSPLHF. The CDR3 DNA is TGTGCCAGCAGCTTGGCCGGGGACAGGGCCAATTCACCCCTCCACTTT.

This chain links TRBV29-1 with TRBJ1-2, with 8 bases aligning to TRBD1. CDR1 SQVTM and CDR2 ANQGSEA come from the germline V gene. The CDR3 sequence is 13 residues long. The junction had 8 bases not matched to a gene; V was cut back by 4 bases and J by 7 bases. The CDR3 protein is CSVAHRGVGGYTF. The CDR3, as DNA: TGCAGCGTTGCCCACAGGGGGGTCGGTGGCTACACCTTC. The complete variable domain, with remaining parts taken from reference TRBV29-1 and TRBJ1-2, reads SAVISQKPSRDICQRGTSLTIQCQVDSQVTMMFWYRQQPGQSLTLIATANQGSEATYESGFVIDKFPISRPNLTFSTLTVSNMSPEDSSIYLCSVAHRGVGGYTFGSGTRLTVV.

The rearrangement uses TRBV28 and TRBJ1-6, with 7 bases lining up with TRBD1. The CDR3 extends over 15 amino acids. Unmatched junction bases numbered 6, after V lost 6 bases and J lost 4 bases. Germline values: CDR1 MDHEN, CDR2 SYDVKM. CDR3 sequence reads: CASRVGDRYNSPLHF. As DNA, the CDR3 is TGTGCCAGCAGGGTAGGGGACAGATATAATTCACCCCTCCACTTT.

The chain couples TRBV5-6 to TRBJ1-5, with 8 bases identical to TRBD1. V was clipped by 0 bases and J by 6 bases; unmatched bases: 5. This CDR3 comprises 15 residues. Germline V CDR1 and CDR2: SGHDT, YYEEEE. CDR3 in amino acids: CASSLGTGMVQPQHF. The CDR3 DNA reads as TGTGCCAGCAGCTTGGGGACAGGGATGGTTCAGCCCCAGCATTTT.

The CDR3 bases are TGTGCCTGGAGTGTCAGGGCCTATGGCTACACCTTC. Amino acid sequence: CAWSVRAYGYTF. V usage is TRBV30 and J usage is TRBJ1-2, with D possibly being TRBD1 (5 bases). V shed 0 bases and J shed 4 bases, with 6 bases lying between them. CDR3 length equals 12 residues. The V gene's germline CDR1 is GTSNPN and CDR2 SVGIG (reference sequence).

This clone came up a few times. The genes are TRBV5-1 and TRBJ1-2; TRBD1 matches 9 bases. This CDR3 spans 15 amino acids. CDR1 is SGHRS and CDR2 is YFSETQ in the germline V gene. The V gene end was trimmed by 6 bases and the J gene end by 4 bases; junction bases not matched to a gene: 10. In nucleotides, the CDR3 is TGCGCCAGCACCCGGACAGGGGACCCTGTCTATGGCTACACCTTC. This encodes CASTRTGDPVYGYTF.

The chain has TRBV10-3 and TRBJ1-1; D is perhaps TRBD1 (5 bases). Trimming removed 9 bases at V and 0 bases at J, with 11 bases between. Germline values: CDR1 ENHRY, CDR2 SYGVKD. The CDR3 is made up of 13 amino acids. The CDR3 DNA sequence: TGTGCCATTAACCAGGGTTTGAACACTGAAGCTTTCTTT. This codes for CAINQGLNTEAFF.

This rearrangement joins TRBV5-6 to TRBJ1-3; D not certain. CDR3 length: 15 amino acids. Deletions cut 1 base from V and 4 bases from J, with 12 bases between. Germline V gene lookup returns CDR1 SGHDT and CDR2 YYEEEE. This CDR3 is CASSLSRKTGNTIYF. CDR3 DNA: TGTGCCAGCAGCTTGAGCAGGAAGACAGGAAACACCATATATTTT.

This clone has only a few counts. The chain couples TRBV9 to TRBJ2-7, with 7 bases identical to TRBD1. This CDR3 has 14 amino acids. V trimming: 3 bases; J trimming: 5 bases; junction bases outside the gene matches: 8. Germline CDR1 SGDLS, CDR2 YYNGEE. CDR3 in DNA: TGTGCCAGCAGCGCCTCAACAGGGGCGGACGAGCAGTACGTC. It specifies CASSASTGADEQYV.

This sequence joins TRBV5-1 and TRBJ2-1; the match to TRBD2 covers 8 bases. Germline V gives CDR1 SGHRS, CDR2 YFSETQ. V shed 0 bases, J shed 9 bases, and the junction held 8 bases outside the gene matches. The length of the CDR3 is 15 residues. CDR3 in amino acids: CASSLAGRGDGEQFF. CDR3 DNA sequence: TGCGCCAGCAGCTTGGCAGGGCGGGGGGACGGTGAGCAGTTCTTC.

The rearrangement links TRBV2 to TRBJ2-5; D is unresolved. The CDR3 is made up of 11 amino acids. CDR1 SNHLY and CDR2 FYNNEI come from the germline V gene. V lost 5 bases to trimming and J lost 3 bases, with 4 bases between them. CDR3 DNA sequence: TGTGCCAGCAGTTTAGAAGAGACCCAGTACTTC. This encodes CASSLEETQYF.

This sequence joins TRBV29-1 and TRBJ2-1; a weak D match, TRBD2 (5 bases). The CDR3 has 12 residues. Deletions cut 8 bases from V and 4 bases from J, with 12 bases between. Germline lookup yields CDR1 SQVTM and CDR2 ANQGSEA. CDR3: CSTWTGYNEQFF. In DNA form, the CDR3 reads TGCAGCACCTGGACGGGATACAATGAGCAGTTCTTC.

This chain connects TRBV4-3 to TRBJ2-1, with 9 bases that match TRBD2. This CDR3 is built from 16 residues. Trimming cost V 0 bases and J 3 bases; bases outside gene matches: 3. Germline V CDR1 and CDR2: LGHNA, YSLEER. CDR3 nucleotides: TGCGCCAGCAGCCAAGATGAACTAGCGGGCTACAATGAGCAGTTCTTC. It codes for CASSQDELAGYNEQFF.

This clone was seen a single time. This chain joins TRBV9 and TRBJ1-3; D remains unclear. With 3 bases removed from V and 2 bases from J, the gap between germline ends came to 12 bases. Per the germline V gene, CDR1 is SGDLS and CDR2 is YYNGEE. CDR3 length: 15 amino acids. The CDR3 region is CASSERSGPGNTIYF. The CDR3 nucleotides are TGTGCCAGCAGCGAGAGAAGCGGACCTGGAAACACCATATATTTT.

The chain uses TRBV12-3 or TRBV12-4 and TRBJ1-1; 7 bases line up with TRBD1. V lost 3 bases and J lost 3; bases outside the gene matches: 1. The CDR3 loop spans 13 amino acids. The CDR3 sequence is CASSFRGYTEAFF. CDR3 nucleotides: TGTGCCAGCAGTTTCAGGGGGTACACTGAAGCTTTCTTT.

This chain joins TRBV11-2 and TRBJ1-1; possibly TRBD1 for D (6 bases). CDR1 is SGHAT, CDR2 FQNNGV, per germline. The CDR3 consists of 14 residues. Trimming removed 3 bases at V and 5 bases at J, with 13 bases between. The CDR3 nucleotides are TGTGCCAGCAGCTTGCGGGTAGACAGGACTGAAGCTTTCTTT. Protein: CASSLRVDRTEAFF.

The chain carries TRBV18 and TRBJ1-1, with 9 bases lining up with TRBD1. This CDR3 region has 15 residues. The J segment lost 3 bases and the V segment lost 3 bases, leaving 5 bases of the junction unmatched. The V gene's germline CDR1 is KGHSH and CDR2 LQKENI. The CDR3 nucleotides are TGTGCCAGCTCACCTTACAGGGGGCGGGACACTGAAGCTTTCTTT. Residues: CASSPYRGRDTEAFF.